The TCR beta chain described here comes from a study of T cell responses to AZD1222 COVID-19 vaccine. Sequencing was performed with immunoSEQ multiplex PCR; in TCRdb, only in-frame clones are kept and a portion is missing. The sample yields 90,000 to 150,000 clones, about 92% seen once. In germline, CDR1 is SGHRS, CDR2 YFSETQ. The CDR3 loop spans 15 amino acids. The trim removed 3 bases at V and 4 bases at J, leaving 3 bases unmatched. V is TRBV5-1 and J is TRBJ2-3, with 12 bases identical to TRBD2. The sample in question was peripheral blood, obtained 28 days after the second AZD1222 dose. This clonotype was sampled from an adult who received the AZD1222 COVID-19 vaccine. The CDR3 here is CASSSGLAGSDTQYF. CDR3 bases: TGCGCCAGCAGCTCCGGACTAGCGGGGTCAGATACGCAGTATTTT.